The 11 T cell receptor beta chains below were found in one sample sequenced in a study of T-cell reconstitution after alpha-beta-depleted transplantation in children. Library preparation (for TCRbeta) was performed with unique molecular identifiers. In TCRdb, the PCR reads were re-called with MiXCR into one record per CDR3 protein. The top ten hold approximately 1% of the sample, which has approximately 640,000 distinct CDR3 sequences, about 15% seen once. The sample here was PBMCs from the stem cell graft donor, taken from the stem cell graft. All receptors derive from a human donor who donated a stem cell graft to a child with acute myeloid leukemia.

This clonotype showed up many times. The chain couples TRBV5-5 to TRBJ2-1; the D call may be TRBD1 or TRBD2 (5 bases each). The CDR3 contains 16 residues. With 0 bases removed from V and 0 bases from J, the gap between germline ends came to 10 bases. Germline CDR1 and CDR2: SGHKS and YYEKEE (reference sequence). Written as DNA, the CDR3 is TGTGCCAGCAGCTTGGAGGGGACCTACTCCTACAATGAGCAGTTCTTC. This encodes CASSLEGTYSYNEQFF.

This clonotype occurred many times. This rearrangement joins TRBV7-6 to TRBJ2-7, with TRBD1 identical over 9 bases. The CDR3 loop spans 13 amino acids. Germline CDR1 SGHVS, CDR2 FNYEAQ. Trimming took 7 bases from V and 5 from J; bases not matched to a gene: 6. CDR3 sequence reads: CASMGQGWHEQYF. CDR3 DNA: TGTGCCAGCATGGGACAGGGTTGGCACGAGCAGTACTTC.

The rearrangement links TRBV5-1 to TRBJ1-1, with 10 bases matching TRBD1. CDR1 SGHRS and CDR2 YFSETQ come from the germline V gene. CDR3 length equals 15 residues. With V trimmed by 4 bases and J by 4 bases, 7 bases remained unmatched. CDR3 in DNA: TGCGCCAGCAGCCCCGGGACAGGGGTTGGCACTGAAGCTTTCTTT. It codes for CASSPGTGVGTEAFF.

This clonotype was detected a few times. The chain joins TRBV9 to TRBJ2-3; no firm D call. The germline gives CDR1 SGDLS, CDR2 YYNGEE. Trimming took 0 bases from V and 2 from J, leaving 10 bases between them. This CDR3 is 15 amino acids long. Written as DNA, the CDR3 is TGTGCCAGCAGCGTAGGGATCGGGCCCACAGATACGCAGTATTTT. Residues: CASSVGIGPTDTQYF.

Ten or more counts support this clonotype. The chain is built from TRBV6-5 and TRBJ2-7; D not certain. Trimming shortened V by 4 bases and J by 7 bases, and 8 bases separated the two germline ends. This CDR3 region has 11 residues. Germline V lookup: CDR1 MNHEY, CDR2 SVGAGI. The CDR3 DNA follows: TGTGCCAGCAGTTCACCGACAGAGCAGTACTTC. Translated, it gives CASSSPTEQYF.

This clonotype was recorded at least ten times. This sequence joins TRBV7-2 and TRBJ1-2; the match to TRBD1 covers 7 bases. J was trimmed by 5 bases and V by 4 bases; bases with no gene match: 4. The CDR3 has 13 residues. CDR1 and CDR2 from the germline V gene are SGHTA and FQGNSA. CDR3 DNA sequence: TGTGCCAGCAGCTCTGGACAGGCTTATGGCTACACCTTC. Translated: CASSSGQAYGYTF.

There are a few counts of this clonotype. The V call is TRBV7-2, the J call TRBJ1-1, with TRBD1 matching 8 bases. After removal of 3 bases from V and 8 bases from J, the junction contained 11 bases not matched to a gene. The CDR3 length is 15 residues. Germline assignment: CDR1 SGHTA and CDR2 FQGNSA. The CDR3 sequence: CASSLSAGGSFEAFF. As DNA, the CDR3 is TGTGCCAGCAGCTTGTCGGCAGGGGGCAGCTTCGAAGCTTTCTTT.

V usage is TRBV5-1 and J usage is TRBJ1-2, with TRBD1 as a possible D gene (5 bases). This CDR3 contains 13 residues. Trimming removed 7 bases at V and 3 bases at J, with 13 bases between. Per the germline V gene, CDR1 is SGHRS and CDR2 is YFSETQ. This CDR3 is CASGLGEDYGYTF. CDR3 nucleotide sequence: TGCGCCAGCGGTCTGGGGGAGGACTATGGCTACACCTTC. The variable domain in full, with the rest retrieved from reference TRBV5-1 and TRBJ1-2, is KAGVTQTPRYLIKTRGQQVTLSCSPISGHRSVSWYQQTPGQGLQFLFEYFSETQRNKGNFPGRFSGRQFSNSRSEMNVSTLELGDSALYLCASGLGEDYGYTFGSGTRLTVV.

The chain combines TRBV12-3 or TRBV12-4 with TRBJ1-1; D gene uncertain. V was pared by 5 bases and J by 4 bases, with 20 bases between. The CDR3 runs 16 residues. The CDR3 DNA is TGTGCCAGCAGTCCCCGCGGAGGGAGGTATCGCACTGAAGCTTTCTTT. Amino acid sequence: CASSPRGGRYRTEAFF.

This chain connects TRBV5-1 to TRBJ2-7; tentatively, D is TRBD1 or TRBD2 (5 bases each). Per the germline V gene, CDR1 is SGHRS and CDR2 is YFSETQ. V was cut by 0 bases and J by 2 bases, with 12 bases left in between. This CDR3 has 15 residues. DNA for the CDR3: TGCGCCAGCAGCTTGGCCGAAAAGGGACCCTACGAGCAGTACTTC. Its translation: CASSLAEKGPYEQYF.

This clonotype was seen more than once but under ten times. The chain couples TRBV10-3 to TRBJ2-3, with D possibly matching TRBD1 (5 bases). V gave up 2 bases and J gave up 2 bases, with 14 bases separating them. This CDR3 region has 16 residues. Germline V gives CDR1 ENHRY, CDR2 SYGVKD. CDR3 bases: TGTGCCATCAGTGAGGGGATCAGGGTGATCACAGATACGCAGTATTTT. Protein sequence: CAISEGIRVITDTQYF.